One sample yielded the 8 T cell receptor beta chains listed below, sequenced in a study of early T cells in non-severe SARS-CoV-2 infection (dated by TCRdb to the early 2020s). Library construction relied on 5' RACE. Sequencing was carried out with a NextSeq 500. The public reads were reprocessed in TCRdb via fastp at Q25 and MiXCR, keeping in-frame beta chains. Identical CDR3 protein sequences are pooled into one entry, listed with their most common genes and DNA. The sample table holds fewer than 95,000 distinct CDR3 sequences, of which approximately 17% were seen once. Approximately 5.1% of the sample belongs to the ten largest clones. The sample consisted of whole blood, taken at baseline. The receptors were sampled from an adult who was a healthcare worker with PCR-confirmed SARS-CoV-2 infection or an uninfected control (not recorded which).

This clonotype was counted only a few times. V is TRBV28 and J is TRBJ2-5, with D perhaps matching TRBD2 (5 bases). Germline V gene lookup returns CDR1 MDHEN and CDR2 SYDVKM. Trimming took 6 bases from V and 5 from J, leaving 16 bases between them. This CDR3 comprises 14 residues. The CDR3 here is CASSSPAEAETQYF. CDR3 bases: TGTGCCAGCAGCTCCCCGGCGGAGGCGGAGACCCAGTACTTC.

The sample holds a few counts of this clonotype. The chain couples TRBV29-1 to TRBJ1-1, with unresolved D. Trimming removed 0 bases at V and 0 bases at J, with 5 bases between. Germline CDR1 reads SQVTM; CDR2 reads ANQGSEA. CDR3 length: 13 amino acids. The CDR3 loop reads CSVEDLVNTEAFF. CDR3 nucleotide sequence: TGCAGCGTTGAAGATCTGGTGAACACTGAAGCTTTCTTT.

The sample holds a few counts of this clonotype. This chain links TRBV6-6 with TRBJ2-7; 10 positions agree with TRBD1. V was pared by 2 bases and J by 4 bases, with 5 bases of the junction left unmatched. The V gene's germline CDR1 is MNHNY and CDR2 SVGAGI (reference sequence). The CDR3 consists of 15 residues. CDR3 residues: CASSYPGQGTYEQYF. The DNA for the CDR3 is TGTGCCAGCAGTTACCCGGGACAGGGGACTTACGAGCAGTACTTC.

This clonotype has ten or more counts. V usage is TRBV6-1 and J usage is TRBJ2-2; no reliable D call. Germline loops: CDR1 MNHNS, CDR2 SASEGT. With 9 bases removed from V and 0 bases from J, the gap between germline ends came to 8 bases. The CDR3 is 13 residues long. The chain's CDR3 is CASRPANTGELFF. CDR3 in DNA: TGTGCCAGTCGTCCAGCGAACACCGGGGAGCTGTTTTTT.

The chain has TRBV20-1 and TRBJ2-1, with D perhaps TRBD2 (5 bases). The CDR3 consists of 14 residues. The ends were cut back, 2 bases at V and 2 bases at J, with 10 bases in the middle. The germline V gene has CDR1 DFQATT and CDR2 SNEGSKA (reference sequence). CDR3 nucleotide sequence: TGCAGTGCTAGAATCGGGGTCACCTACAATGAGCAGTTCTTC. This codes for CSARIGVTYNEQFF.

A single count supports this clonotype. The chain employs TRBV7-9 and TRBJ2-3; maybe TRBD2 (6 bases). The CDR3 contains 13 residues. V was cut by 1 base and J by 9 bases, with 11 bases left in between. Looked up from germline, CDR1 is SEHNR and CDR2 is FQNEAQ (reference sequence). In DNA form, the CDR3 reads TGTGCCAGCAGCTTAGTCCCGGGAGACACGCAGTATTTT. It specifies CASSLVPGDTQYF.

This clonotype was detected ten times or more. V and J are TRBV27 and TRBJ2-3; 7 bases align to TRBD2. Trimming removed 6 bases from V and 4 bases from J; junction bases left unmatched: 4. The CDR3 length is 13 residues. The germline gives CDR1 MNHEY, CDR2 SMNVEV (reference sequence). The CDR3: CASRTRGADTQYF. In DNA form, the CDR3 reads TGTGCCAGCAGGACACGGGGGGCAGATACGCAGTATTTT.

This clonotype was counted a few times. The chain is built from TRBV20-1 and TRBJ2-3; D is uncertain. The CDR3 loop spans 15 amino acids. Germline values: CDR1 DFQATT, CDR2 SNEGSKA (reference sequence). With 3 bases removed from V and 2 bases from J, the gap between germline ends came to 15 bases. The DNA for the CDR3 is TGCAGTGCTAGTTCGATCGCAGGCTTCACAGATACGCAGTATTTT. This sequence encodes CSASSIAGFTDTQYF.